This T cell receptor beta chain was captured by sequencing in a study of OX40 agonist ivuxolimab in advanced cancers. For context, the study as a whole: The costimulatory receptor OX40 (CD134) was targeted by ivuxolimab, a fully human IgG2 agonistic monoclonal antibody. Intravenous ivuxolimab was administered to patients every 2 weeks at six dose levels: 0.01, 0.1, 0.3, 1.5, 3 and 10 mg/kg. Among the approximately 54 dose-escalation patients, some 19 had hepatocellular carcinoma, approximately 15 melanoma, 9 renal cell carcinoma and 9 head and neck cancer. In the dose-escalation cohort, 70% to 85% of patients were male, and the mean age was roughly 60 years with a range of roughly 23 to 79. Prior anti-PD-1, anti-PD-L1 or anti-CTLA-4 therapy was permitted, and 40% of dose-escalation patients had received checkpoint inhibitors. Partial responses occurred in three dose-escalation patients: two with cutaneous melanoma and one with hepatocellular carcinoma. Peripheral TCRbeta sequencing aimed to test whether ivuxolimab altered TCR sequence diversity and caused clonal T-cell expansion. The paper describes the monotherapy dose-escalation part (N of about 50 patients) of the phase I trial of ivuxolimab. General findings and caveats noted by the study authors: Partial responders in the 0.1-3.0 mg/kg groups had among the lowest normalized peripheral clonal expansion, especially among CD8+ T cells. After ivuxolimab, CD8+ T cells had more expanded clones than CD4+ T cells on average. Low levels of normalized T-cell clonal expansion were also seen in some nonresponding patients. At doses from 0.1 to 3.0 mg/kg, clonal expansion was seen in both CD4+ and CD8+ blood T cells between baseline and week 6. Antigen specificity was not determined for the clonally expanded peripheral T cells.

Genomic DNA was isolated from the sorted cells so that the TCRbeta CDR3 region could be sequenced. The immunoSEQ Assay was used for sequencing of TCRbeta CDR3 regions. TCRdb retrieved this table from immuneACCESS and kept in-frame rearrangements only. Not all clones are present; in checked studies, unresolved V genes account for under half, and no reason is known for the remainder. The sample yields fewer than 80,000 clones; roughly 85% were counted once. The ten biggest clones cover 0.55% to 0.7% of the sample. From the germline V gene (reference sequence), CDR1 is SEHNR and CDR2 is FQNEAQ. The CDR3 holds 12 amino acids from the cysteine to the phenylalanine. Only CDR3 DNA remains: 36 bases, in frame from the first base. Trimming removed 7 bases from V and 7 bases from J; the gene matches leave 5 bases unexplained. A word on this clone: Its antigen is not yet known. Base-call qualities are not available, and no considerably larger clone is one nucleotide away.

Patients with autoimmune disease history or receiving systemic immunosuppression were excluded from the trial. In every dose cohort, peripheral blood was drawn for TCR sequencing at baseline, cycle 4 day 1, and cycle 7 day 1. Samples came from an open-label, multicenter, first-in-human phase I dose-escalation trial of ivuxolimab. The trial enrolled adults with locally advanced or metastatic head and neck squamous cell, hepatocellular, melanoma or renal cell carcinoma. Before TCR sequencing, CD4+ T cells and CD8+ T cells from peripheral blood were sorted into separate populations. The specimen comprised CD4+ or CD8+ T cells sorted from blood, sampled in a trial of the OX40 agonist ivuxolimab. The sequence came from an adult with an advanced solid tumor such as melanoma, head and neck, liver or kidney cancer. The chain employs TRBV7-9 and TRBJ2-7; 9 central bases correspond to TRBD1. The DNA sequence is given as TGTGCCAGCATGGCAGACAGGGGGGAGCAGTACTTC. Its protein product is CASMADRGEQYF.